Presented here are 28 T cell receptor beta chains from one specimen sequenced in a study of blood T cell repertoires in COVID-19. TCRdb's copy holds only in-frame clones and misses some; the assay was immunoSEQ multiplex PCR. The profile shows fewer than 250,000 clones, around four fifths of them singletons. Sequencing was done on a sample of peripheral blood. The receptors here all came from an older woman with active or convalescent COVID-19.

V usage is TRBV6-4 and J usage is TRBJ2-7; 8 bases align to TRBD2. CDR3 size: 15 residues. CDR1 and CDR2 from the germline V gene are MRHNA and SNTAGT. V shed 6 bases and J 5 bases; nucleotides not matched to a gene: 12. CDR3 in DNA: TGTGCCAGCAGCCGCCAAGCGGGAGAGATCAACGAGCAGTACTTC. The encoded protein is CASSRQAGEINEQYF.

The chain couples TRBV7-2 to TRBJ2-5, with a possible D match to TRBD1 (6 bases). From germline, CDR1 is SGHTA and CDR2 FQGNSA. Trimming took 3 bases from V and 5 from J, leaving 16 bases between them. The CDR3 is 15 residues long. In DNA form, the CDR3 reads TGTGCCAGCAGCTTTAACTTAGGGGGTGGGGAGACCCAGTACTTC. Translating it yields CASSFNLGGGETQYF. The variable domain in full, with the rest retrieved from reference TRBV7-2 and TRBJ2-5, is GAGVSQSPSNKVTEKGKDVELRCDPISGHTALYWYRQSLGQGLEFLIYFQGNSAPDKSGLPSDRFSAERTGGSVSTLTIQRTQQEDSAVYLCASSFNLGGGETQYFGPGTRLLVL.

The chain joins TRBV6-5 to TRBJ1-1, with a possible D match to TRBD1 (6 bases). Germline loops: CDR1 MNHEY, CDR2 SVGAGI. V lost 6 bases and J lost 1, with 12 bases in between. The CDR3 extends over 14 amino acids. The DNA of the CDR3 is TGTGCCAGCAGAGACAGGTTTACGAACACTGAAGCTTTCTTT. Encoded protein: CASRDRFTNTEAFF.

The chain couples TRBV7-9 to TRBJ1-2, with a possible D match to TRBD1 (6 bases). CDR1 SEHNR and CDR2 FQNEAQ come from the germline V gene (reference sequence). Trimming shortened V by 3 bases and J by 7 bases, and 9 bases separated the two germline ends. The CDR3 loop spans 12 amino acids. CDR3 in DNA: TGTGCCAGCAGCTTTGACAGGACTGGCTACACCTTC. This codes for CASSFDRTGYTF.

On this clone itself: One junction end does not reproduce the germline sequence, and a read error may be involved. The gene calls are TRBV5-1 and TRBJ2-4; D is unclear. Germline CDR1 and CDR2: SGHRS and YFSETQ. The CDR3 is 15 amino acids. The CDR3 protein is CASSRIGYREEVVDF. Here the CDR3 DNA reads TGCGCCAGCAGCCGAATCGGGTATAGAGAAGAGGTCGTCGACTTC.

The V and J genes are TRBV10-3 and TRBJ1-3; D gene unclear. The CDR3 loop spans 14 amino acids. V lost 5 bases to trimming and J lost 0 bases, with 8 bases between them. Germline assignment: CDR1 ENHRY and CDR2 SYGVKD. CDR3 residues: CAISNGFSGNTIYF. In DNA, the CDR3 is TGTGCCATCAGTAACGGGTTCTCTGGAAACACCATATATTTT.

This clone was seen only a few times. V is TRBV5-6 and J is TRBJ1-6; D gene ambiguous. CDR3 length equals 16 residues. CDR1 is SGHDT, CDR2 YYEEEE, per germline. The germline V and J ends were trimmed by 4 bases and 0 bases, with 11 bases remaining between them. The CDR3 region has the DNA TGTGCCAGCAGCCTCGGGTCTTACTCCTATAATTCACCCCTCCACTTT. Its translation is CASSLGSYSYNSPLHF.

The J gene is TRBJ2-2, the V gene TRBV5-1, with D possibly matching TRBD2 (5 bases). This CDR3 has 15 amino acids. The V end lost 2 bases, the J end lost 0 bases, and 8 bases lay between the germline ends. Germline V CDR1 and CDR2: SGHRS, YFSETQ. The CDR3 reads CASSLAESNTGELFF. In nucleotides, the CDR3 is TGCGCCAGCAGCTTAGCGGAGTCGAACACCGGGGAGCTGTTTTTT.

J is TRBJ2-7 and V is TRBV5-6; TRBD1 matches at 9 bases. The CDR3 extends over 14 amino acids. Trimming took 4 bases from V and 0 from J; bases not matched to a gene: 2. Germline V gene lookup returns CDR1 SGHDT and CDR2 YYEEEE. CDR3 residues: CASSPTGGSYEQYF. In nucleotides, the CDR3 is TGTGCCAGCAGCCCGACAGGGGGCTCCTACGAGCAGTACTTC.

Concerning this clone: An end of the junction differs from the germline gene, which may be a read error. The V gene is TRBV7-7, the J gene TRBJ2-1; unclear D gene. The CDR3 has 15 amino acids. Germline values: CDR1 SSHAT, CDR2 FNYEAQ (reference sequence). The CDR3 bases are TGTGCTAGCAGCTTAGAGCCTTCCTCAAGCAATGAGCAGTTCTTC. This encodes CASSLEPSSSNEQFF.

The chain couples TRBV19 to TRBJ1-4; D might be TRBD1 (5 bases). The CDR3 is 14 amino acids. Trimming pared 9 bases from V and 5 bases from J, leaving 16 bases between. The germline V gene encodes CDR1 LNHDA and CDR2 SQIVND (reference sequence). The chain's CDR3 is CASMERTRNEKLFF. In DNA form, the CDR3 reads TGTGCCAGCATGGAGAGGACACGAAATGAAAAACTGTTTTTT.

This clone has a handful of counts. The genes are TRBV30 and TRBJ2-1, with TRBD2 matching over 9 bases. Germline V gives CDR1 GTSNPN, CDR2 SVGIG (reference sequence). V lost 4 bases, J lost 1 base, and 2 bases stayed unmatched. The CDR3 covers 14 residues. The CDR3 sequence is CAWTSGISYNEQFF. The CDR3 DNA follows: TGTGCCTGGACTAGCGGGATATCCTACAATGAGCAGTTCTTC.

The chain uses TRBV30 and TRBJ1-5; the D is unclear. Germline assignment: CDR1 GTSNPN and CDR2 SVGIG (reference sequence). V was cut by 0 bases and J by 0 bases, with 9 bases left in between. The CDR3 has 15 residues. As DNA, the CDR3 is TGTGCCTGGAGTGTACAAGGAGGTAGCAATCAGCCCCAGCATTTT. Its protein is CAWSVQGGSNQPQHF. Drawing the rest from reference TRBV30 and TRBJ1-5, the complete variable domain is SQTIHQWPATLVQPVGSPLSLECTVEGTSNPNLYWYRQAAGRGLQLLFYSVGIGQISSEVPQNLSASRPQDRQFILSSKKLLLSDSGFYLCAWSVQGGSNQPQHFGDGTRLSIL.

This clone has only a few counts. J is TRBJ1-2 and V is TRBV23-1; possibly TRBD1 for D (6 bases). TRBV23-1 counts as an open reading frame of uncertain function. V lost 0 bases and J 4 bases, leaving 24 bases between the germline ends. The CDR3 is 19 amino acids. The CDR3 nucleotides are TGCGCCAGCAGTCAATCGGGGGGGCGAAACTCCACCGTCACCTATGGCTACACCTTC. This encodes CASSQSGGRNSTVTYGYTF.

The rearrangement links TRBV18 to TRBJ1-4, with 8 bases identical to TRBD1. Trimming took 4 bases from V and 4 from J; bases not matched to a gene: 8. In germline, CDR1 is KGHSH, CDR2 LQKENI. The CDR3 spans 16 residues. For the CDR3, the DNA is TGTGCCAGCTCACGTGCGGGGACAGGCCTTAATGAAAAACTGTTTTTT. This sequence encodes CASSRAGTGLNEKLFF.

The V call is TRBV7-8, the J call TRBJ1-1, with TRBD1 matching 7 bases. V lost 3 bases to trimming and J lost 0 bases; unmatched junction nucleotides: 1. This CDR3 contains 14 residues. Germline CDR1 and CDR2: SGHVS and FQNEAQ. CDR3 in amino acids: CASSLGQLNTEAFF. The DNA of the CDR3 is TGTGCCAGCAGCTTGGGACAGCTGAACACTGAAGCTTTCTTT.

This clone was observed a few times. The rearrangement uses TRBV6-5 and TRBJ2-7; 9 bases agree with TRBD1. After removal of 6 bases from V and 1 base from J, the junction contained 7 bases not matched to a gene. The V gene's germline CDR1 is MNHEY and CDR2 SVGAGI. The CDR3 sequence is 15 residues long. This chain's CDR3 is CASRVDRGASYEQYF. CDR3 bases: TGTGCCAGCAGGGTAGACAGGGGGGCTTCCTACGAGCAGTACTTC.

V and J are TRBV7-3 and TRBJ2-1; 8 nucleotides match TRBD1. CDR1 and CDR2 from the germline V gene are SGHTA and FQGTGA. V lost 5 bases to trimming and J lost 5 bases; unmatched junction nucleotides: 5. The CDR3 consists of 14 residues. The CDR3 nucleotides read TGTGCCAGCAGCCCCCGGACAGGGAACAATGAGCAGTTCTTC. This encodes CASSPRTGNNEQFF.

The V and J genes are TRBV19 and TRBJ1-1, with 9 bases that match TRBD1. The germline V gene encodes CDR1 LNHDA and CDR2 SQIVND (reference sequence). This CDR3 contains 17 residues. J gave up 0 bases and V 5 bases, and 10 bases lay outside the gene matches. The CDR3 coding sequence is TGTGCCAGTAGTGACAGGGGGGAGCGTCGTTTGAACACTGAAGCTTTCTTT. Translation: CASSDRGERRLNTEAFF.

J is TRBJ2-7 and V is TRBV28, with no clear D. Deletions cut 6 bases from V and 3 bases from J, with 21 bases between. This CDR3 region has 16 residues. Germline V gives CDR1 MDHEN, CDR2 SYDVKM. CDR3: CASSPVDFQLDYEQYF. CDR3 nucleotide sequence: TGTGCCAGCAGCCCTGTGGATTTTCAGCTAGACTACGAGCAGTACTTC.

This rearrangement joins TRBV19 to TRBJ2-5; 10 positions agree with TRBD1. The CDR3 has 16 residues. The germline V gene encodes CDR1 LNHDA and CDR2 SQIVND (reference sequence). Trimming took 4 bases from V and 4 from J; bases not matched to a gene: 9. The CDR3 DNA sequence: TGTGCCAGTAGTAGCTCGACAGGGGGCGCAGGAGAGACCCAGTACTTC. Amino acid sequence: CASSSSTGGAGETQYF.

The J gene is TRBJ1-5, the V gene TRBV7-2, with unresolved D. Trimming left V 7 bases short and J 5 bases short, with 15 bases between. The germline CDR1 and CDR2 sequences are SGHTA and FQGNSA. The CDR3 totals 14 residues. CDR3 bases: TGTGCCAGCACCATTTACGGGAGCCATCAGCCCCAGCATTTT. As protein: CASTIYGSHQPQHF.

This clone was found many times. This chain connects TRBV2 to TRBJ2-7; 9 bases agree with TRBD1. Looked up from germline, CDR1 is SNHLY and CDR2 is FYNNEI. The V and J ends lost 5 bases and 3 bases, in that order; junction bases with no gene match: 5. This CDR3 contains 14 residues. CDR3 sequence: CASSRDRVFYEQYF. For the CDR3, the DNA is TGTGCCAGCAGTCGGGACAGGGTTTTCTACGAGCAGTACTTC.

V usage is TRBV5-8 and J usage is TRBJ2-3; D may be TRBD1 (5 bases). Trimming left V 0 bases short and J 2 bases short, with 13 bases between. CDR1 is SGHTS, CDR2 YDEGEE, per germline. CDR3 size: 16 residues. This chain's CDR3 is CASSLGMGLITDTQYF. The CDR3 nucleotides read TGTGCCAGCAGCTTGGGTATGGGGCTGATCACAGATACGCAGTATTTT.

The chain joins TRBV24-1 to TRBJ2-2, with 7 bases matching TRBD1. V shed 4 bases, J shed 3 bases, and the junction held 1 base outside the gene matches. The CDR3 covers 14 residues. Germline V gene sequence: CDR1 KGHDR, CDR2 SFDVKD. The CDR3 is CATSETGYTGELFF. CDR3 coding DNA: TGTGCCACCAGTGAGACAGGGTACACCGGGGAGCTGTTTTTT.

The CDR3 protein is CAWNPGQGEGEAFF. The CDR3, as DNA: TGTGCCTGGAACCCGGGACAGGGTGAAGGGGAAGCTTTCTTT. The V and J genes are TRBV30 and TRBJ1-1; 9 bases are a match to TRBD1. From germline, CDR1 is GTSNPN and CDR2 SVGIG (reference sequence). V dropped 4 bases and J dropped 8; count of bases not matched to a gene: 11. CDR3 length: 14 amino acids.

The V call is TRBV5-6, the J call TRBJ2-2, with 8 bases fitting TRBD2. Trimming removed 4 bases from V and 1 base from J; junction bases left unmatched: 9. Germline CDR1 and CDR2: SGHDT and YYEEEE. This CDR3 is 17 amino acids long. Written as DNA, the CDR3 is TGTGCCAGCAGCCTTTTGATGAGCGGGGGGAACACCGGGGAGCTGTTTTTT. This sequence encodes CASSLLMSGGNTGELFF.

This chain uses TRBV21-1 with TRBJ2-7; TRBD1 is the table's D call, not checked against the DNA. TRBV21-1 is a recognized pseudogene. CDR3 length equals 15 residues. CDR3 in amino acids: CASSNMGQGTYEQYF. The CDR3 bases are TGTGCCAGCAGCAACATGGGACAGGGGACCTACGAGCAGTACTTC.